Below, 15 T cell receptor beta chains from the same sample are listed, as sequenced in a study of blood T cell repertoires in COVID-19. The table came from immunoSEQ multiplex PCR; TCRdb's copy has only in-frame clones and leaves some out. The sample has about 130,000 clones, about 80% seen once. Specimen: peripheral blood. The receptors come from a woman of 80 years or more with acute or convalescent COVID-19.

This clone was seen more than once but under ten times. This chain uses TRBV14 with TRBJ1-6; D ambiguous. The germline gives CDR1 SGHDN, CDR2 FVKESK. The ends were cut back, 0 bases at V and 3 bases at J, with 9 bases in the middle. CDR3 length equals 16 residues. The CDR3 region has the DNA TGTGCCAGCAGCCAAGAGGAGGGCTTCTATAATTCACCCCTCCACTTT. Encoded protein: CASSQEEGFYNSPLHF. The full variable domain, rest sourced from reference TRBV14 and TRBJ1-6, is EAGVTQFPSHSVIEKGQTVTLRCDPISGHDNLYWYRRVMGKEIKFLLHFVKESKQDESGMPNNRFLAERTGGTYSTLKVQPAELEDSGVYFCASSQEEGFYNSPLHFGNGTRLTVT.

The chain recombines TRBV4-1 with TRBJ1-2, with unresolved D. This CDR3 is 15 amino acids long. The germline CDR1 and CDR2 sequences are MGHRA and YSYEKL. The V end lost 1 base, the J end lost 0 bases, and 9 bases lay between the germline ends. The CDR3 DNA reads as TGCGCCAGCAGCCAAGTTGGGAGCACTAACTATGGCTACACCTTC. It codes for CASSQVGSTNYGYTF.

This clone was seen a few times. The DNA for the CDR3 is TGTGCCAGCAGCTTAATCCTCCAAAGTTCCGGGACACCTTACGAGCAGTACTTC. This codes for CASSLILQSSGTPYEQYF. This chain joins TRBV7-6 and TRBJ2-7, with D maybe TRBD1 (6 bases). The CDR3 extends over 18 amino acids. V was pared by 2 bases and J by 4 bases, with 24 bases between. CDR1 and CDR2 from the germline V gene are SGHVS and FNYEAQ.

This chain uses TRBV6-6 with TRBJ1-1, with D tentatively TRBD1 (6 bases). Germline CDR1 and CDR2: MNHNY and SVGAGI (reference sequence). V was shortened by 2 bases and J by 5 bases, with 15 bases between the two germline ends. This CDR3 contains 15 residues. The CDR3 is CASSYPKGVWTEAFF. The CDR3 DNA follows: TGTGCCAGCAGTTACCCCAAGGGGGTGTGGACTGAAGCTTTCTTT.

The V gene is TRBV6-4, the J gene TRBJ1-5; D call uncertain. The CDR3 is 15 residues long. The germline CDR1 and CDR2 sequences are MRHNA and SNTAGT. The germline V and J ends were trimmed by 5 bases and 1 base, with 12 bases remaining between them. Written as DNA, the CDR3 is TGTGCCAGCAGTCCAAACGCCGGGAGCAATCAGCCCCAGCATTTT. It translates to CASSPNAGSNQPQHF.

Regarding this clone: A read error may account for a junction end that differs from germline. J is TRBJ1-1 and V is TRBV9; TRBD1 agrees at 10 bases. The CDR3 contains 14 residues. Germline V lookup: CDR1 SGDLS, CDR2 YYNGEE. The CDR3 here is CASRRQGAGTEAFF. In nucleotides, the CDR3 is TGTGCTAGCAGACGACAGGGGGCTGGCACTGAAGCTTTCTTT.

The chain recombines TRBV29-1 with TRBJ1-1; D might be TRBD1 (6 bases). CDR1 and CDR2 from the germline V gene are SQVTM and ANQGSEA. V was cut by 8 bases and J by 3 bases, with 16 bases left in between. This CDR3 region has 13 residues. The CDR3 sequence is CSSSRTDYTEAFF. DNA for the CDR3: TGCAGCTCGAGCCGGACAGACTACACTGAAGCTTTCTTT.

The chain carries TRBV5-1 and TRBJ2-7; TRBD1 agrees at 7 bases. The CDR3 is 13 amino acids. V lost 3 bases and J lost 3; bases outside the gene matches: 3. Germline V CDR1 and CDR2: SGHRS, YFSETQ. The CDR3 sequence is CASSSGTDYEQYF. The DNA for the CDR3 is TGCGCCAGCAGCTCCGGGACAGACTACGAGCAGTACTTC.

The gene calls are TRBV9 and TRBJ1-1, with 11 bases identical to TRBD1. V lost 0 bases and J lost 4; bases outside the gene matches: 5. The CDR3 is 16 residues long. Germline V gene data show CDR1 as SGDLS and CDR2 as YYNGEE. The chain's CDR3 is CASSVGDRGWVTEAFF. CDR3 nucleotides: TGTGCCAGCAGCGTAGGGGACAGGGGGTGGGTCACTGAAGCTTTCTTT. The entire variable domain, with the rest obtained from reference TRBV9 and TRBJ1-1, is as follows: DSGVTQTPKHLITATGQRVTLRCSPRSGDLSVYWYQQSLDQGLQFLIQYYNGEERAKGNILERFSAQQFPDLHSELNLSSLELGDSALYFCASSVGDRGWVTEAFFGQGTRLTVV.

This sequence joins TRBV6-2 or TRBV6-3 and TRBJ2-7; 10 bases are shared with TRBD1. The CDR3 extends over 14 amino acids. Germline trimming cut 4 bases from V and 4 bases from J; bases unmatched to any gene: 4. From germline, CDR1 is MNHEY and CDR2 SVGEGT. The CDR3 region has the DNA TGTGCCAGCAGTTCAGACAGGGGGCCGTACGAGCAGTACTTC. It translates to CASSSDRGPYEQYF.

The chain's CDR3 is CASSSATGVDEKLFF. CDR3 coding DNA: TGTGCCAGCAGCTCAGCGACAGGGGTAGATGAAAAACTGTTTTTT. V is TRBV7-9 and J is TRBJ1-4; 8 bases map to TRBD1. The CDR3 spans 15 residues. Per germline, CDR1 SEHNR and CDR2 FQNEAQ (reference sequence). J was trimmed by 6 bases and V by 4 bases; bases with no gene match: 7.

This clone was counted once. The chain links TRBV6-5 to TRBJ1-5, with 8 bases that match TRBD1. This CDR3 spans 15 amino acids. The trim removed 10 bases at V and 6 bases at J, leaving 14 bases unmatched. In germline, CDR1 is MNHEY, CDR2 SVGAGI. Written as DNA, the CDR3 is TGTGCCACGAATAATAGCCCGGACAGGGCTCAGCCCCAGCATTTT. This sequence encodes CATNNSPDRAQPQHF.

This chain uses TRBV19 with TRBJ1-5; 9 nucleotides agree with TRBD1. V shed 8 bases, J shed 0 bases, and the junction held 2 bases outside the gene matches. The CDR3 runs to 14 residues. Germline V gives CDR1 LNHDA, CDR2 SQIVND (reference sequence). The CDR3 here is CASGDRASNQPQHF. The CDR3 DNA reads as TGTGCCAGTGGGGACAGGGCTAGCAATCAGCCCCAGCATTTT.

The V gene is TRBV5-5, the J gene TRBJ1-1; D gene unclear. Trimming shortened V by 4 bases and J by 0 bases, and 13 bases separated the two germline ends. Germline CDR1 and CDR2: SGHKS and YYEKEE (reference sequence). CDR3 size: 15 residues. CDR3 sequence: CASSAATAMNTEAFF. In DNA, the CDR3 is TGTGCCAGCAGCGCGGCAACGGCCATGAACACTGAAGCTTTCTTT.

The V and J genes are TRBV5-1 and TRBJ1-4; 9 positions match TRBD1. The germline V gene encodes CDR1 SGHRS and CDR2 YFSETQ. With V trimmed by 4 bases and J by 7 bases, 11 bases remained unmatched. The CDR3 spans 16 residues. The DNA for the CDR3 is TGCGCCAGCAGCCCCAACGCACAGGGGGCCGGTGAAAAACTGTTTTTT. The encoded protein is CASSPNAQGAGEKLFF.